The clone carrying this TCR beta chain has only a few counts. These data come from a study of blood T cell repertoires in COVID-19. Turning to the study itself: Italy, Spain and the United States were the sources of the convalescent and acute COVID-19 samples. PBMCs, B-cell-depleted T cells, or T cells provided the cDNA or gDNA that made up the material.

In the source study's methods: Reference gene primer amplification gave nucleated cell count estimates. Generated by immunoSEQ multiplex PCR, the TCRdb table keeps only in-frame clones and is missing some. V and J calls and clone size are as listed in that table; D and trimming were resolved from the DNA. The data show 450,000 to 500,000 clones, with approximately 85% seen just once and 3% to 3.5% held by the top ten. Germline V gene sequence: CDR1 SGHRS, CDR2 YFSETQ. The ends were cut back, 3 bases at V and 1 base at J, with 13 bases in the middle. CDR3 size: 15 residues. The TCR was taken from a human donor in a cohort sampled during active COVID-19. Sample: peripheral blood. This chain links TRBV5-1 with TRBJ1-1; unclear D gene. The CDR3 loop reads CASSSGPTSNTEAFF. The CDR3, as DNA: TGCGCCAGCAGCTCGGGTCCAACCTCGAACACTGAAGCTTTCTTT.